This T cell receptor beta chain stems from a study of post-analysis software for immune sequencing data. The V gene's germline CDR1 is LGHDT and CDR2 YNNKEL (reference sequence). The CDR3 sequence is 16 residues long. Trimming stripped 1 base from V and 2 bases from J, with 14 bases between. cDNA libraries for TCR beta contained unique molecular identifiers. TCRdb analysed the PCR reads with MiXCR anew, one entry per CDR3 protein. The repertoire holds about 800,000 distinct CDR3 sequences, roughly 29% seen once, with roughly 0.53% in the top ten. Whole-study results and caveats: Relative to controls, patients with multiple sclerosis showed significantly lower normalized Chao1 diversity. A few TRBV segments, TRBV5-6, TRBV5-1 and TRBV20-1 among them, were found more frequent in patients than controls.

Turning to this clonotype: What it binds is not known.

Sequenced: blood. This TCR was recovered from a girl aged 5-17 years with multiple sclerosis. V usage is TRBV3-1 and J usage is TRBJ1-1; tentative D call: TRBD1 (5 bases). The CDR3 is CASSQGWRGSNTEAFF. CDR3 DNA: TGTGCCAGCAGCCAAGGATGGCGGGGCAGCAACACTGAAGCTTTCTTT.